This T cell receptor (beta chain) was recorded in a study of T cell changes during pregnancy in multiple sclerosis. V lost 6 bases, J lost 6 bases, and 12 bases lay in between. This CDR3 spans 12 amino acids. Per the germline V gene, CDR1 is MNHEY and CDR2 is SMNVEV (reference sequence). The table came from immunoSEQ multiplex PCR; TCRdb's copy has only in-frame clones and leaves some out. Of under 70,000 clones in the sample, approximately 91% were seen once. This clonotype originated in a female donor with multiple sclerosis, enrolled in a pregnancy study. The source was peripheral blood, collected in the second trimester of pregnancy. The J gene is TRBJ2-7, the V gene TRBV27; maybe TRBD1 (6 bases). The CDR3 region has the DNA TGTGCCAGCAGCACAGGGTATGGCGAGCAGTACTTC. This gives the protein CASSTGYGEQYF.